Given below is one TCR beta chain in context. This entry belongs to a study of blood T cell repertoires in COVID-19. In the study overall: T cells, B-cell-depleted T cells, or PBMCs supplied cDNA or gDNA.

The table came from immunoSEQ multiplex PCR; TCRdb's copy has only in-frame clones and leaves some out. This sample yields about 170,000 clones, of which around 84% are seen a single time; 2% to 3% belongs to the top ten. Germline values: CDR1 LGHDT, CDR2 YNNKEL (reference sequence). CDR3 length equals 17 residues. Losses at the gene ends were 4 bases for V and 4 bases for J; bases not matched to a gene: 8. The sequenced sample was peripheral blood. The chain links TRBV3-1 (or the pseudogene TRBV3-2) to TRBJ2-2, with 11 bases matching TRBD2. The receptor comes from a woman aged 80 or over with COVID-19, enrolled during active disease. The CDR3 is CASSRKQTSGITGELFF. DNA for the CDR3: TGTGCCAGCAGCCGGAAACAGACTAGCGGGATCACCGGGGAGCTGTTTTTT.